The next 13 T cell receptor beta chains were all read from a single sample in a study of blood T cell repertoires in COVID-19. Repertoires were generated with immunoSEQ multiplex PCR, while TCRdb's copy carries only in-frame clones and drops some. The sample carries around 100,000 clones, about 80% recorded once. Specimen: peripheral blood. Receptor source: a man in his sixties or seventies with active or convalescent COVID-19.

The J gene is TRBJ1-1, the V gene TRBV2, with 10 bases identical to TRBD1. The trim removed 2 bases at V and 3 bases at J, leaving 3 bases unmatched. There are 15 residues in the CDR3. Germline-derived CDR1 and CDR2 are SNHLY and FYNNEI. CDR3 DNA sequence: TGTGCCAGCAGTGAATTCGGACAGGGGGACACTGAAGCTTTCTTT. Its protein product is CASSEFGQGDTEAFF.

CDR3 sequence (DNA): TGTGCCAGCAGATCCGGGACAGGGAACCACTATGGCTACACCTTC. This encodes CASRSGTGNHYGYTF. The chain uses TRBV28 and TRBJ1-2; 9 bases line up with TRBD1. The CDR3 sequence is 15 residues long. Germline lookup yields CDR1 MDHEN and CDR2 SYDVKM. With V trimmed by 6 bases and J by 3 bases, 8 bases remained unmatched.

The chain links TRBV12-5 to TRBJ2-7, with D possibly matching TRBD2 (6 bases). The V gene's germline CDR1 is LGHNT and CDR2 FRNRAP. V gave up 5 bases and J gave up 3 bases, with 14 bases separating them. This CDR3 spans 14 amino acids. CDR3 sequence: CASGNRPGLYEQYF. The CDR3 DNA sequence: TGTGCTAGTGGTAACCGCCCGGGACTCTACGAGCAGTACTTC.

This chain links TRBV6-6 with TRBJ2-2; 8 positions agree with TRBD2. The CDR3 contains 15 residues. Trimming at V came to 5 bases and at J to 6 bases, leaving 8 bases not matched to a gene. Germline V gene lookup returns CDR1 MNHNY and CDR2 SVGAGI (reference sequence). CDR3 in amino acids: CASSDPGTRAGELFF. CDR3 nucleotide sequence: TGTGCCAGCAGTGACCCCGGGACTAGGGCCGGGGAGCTGTTTTTT.

The V and J genes are TRBV7-2 and TRBJ2-5; 9 bases line up with TRBD2. J was trimmed by 4 bases and V by 3 bases; bases with no gene match: 6. Germline V CDR1 and CDR2: SGHTA, FQGNSA. CDR3 length: 15 amino acids. The CDR3: CASSFGGRDVETQYF. CDR3 sequence (DNA): TGTGCCAGCAGCTTTGGCGGGAGGGACGTAGAGACCCAGTACTTC.

This CDR3 is CASSIEGVDNQPQHF. The CDR3 nucleotides read TGTGCCAGTAGTATAGAAGGGGTGGACAATCAGCCCCAGCATTTT. The chain couples TRBV19 to TRBJ1-5, with D possibly TRBD1 on 5 matching bases. This CDR3 has 15 residues. V was cut by 0 bases and J by 3 bases, with 9 bases left in between. The germline V gene has CDR1 LNHDA and CDR2 SQIVND (reference sequence).

V is TRBV7-2 and J is TRBJ1-3; maybe TRBD1 (5 bases). The CDR3 runs to 14 residues. Trimming cost V 0 bases and J 2 bases, with 5 bases left between them. The germline CDR1 and CDR2 sequences are SGHTA and FQGNSA. The DNA of the CDR3 is TGTGCCAGCAGCTTAGCAGGGGCTGGAAACACCATATATTTT. This translates into CASSLAGAGNTIYF.

This clone was found once. The chain has TRBV6-2 or TRBV6-3 and TRBJ1-6, with a possible D match to TRBD1 (5 bases). This CDR3 is 14 amino acids long. Germline CDR1 and CDR2: MNHEY and SVGEGT. The V end was cut by 5 bases, the J end by 6 bases, with 11 bases between. CDR3 residues: CASSETARNSPLHF. CDR3 bases: TGTGCCAGCAGTGAGACAGCTCGTAATTCACCCCTCCACTTT.

The count of this clone is one. This chain uses TRBV6-5 with TRBJ2-7, with TRBD1 matching 10 bases. Germline CDR1 is MNHEY and CDR2 is SVGAGI. Losses at the gene ends were 8 bases for V and 6 bases for J; bases not matched to a gene: 7. The CDR3 consists of 13 residues. CDR3 sequence: CASRDRGRTEQYF. The CDR3 DNA reads as TGTGCCAGCCGCGACAGGGGGCGTACCGAGCAGTACTTC.

The V call is TRBV12-5, the J call TRBJ1-5, with 7 bases matching TRBD1. Germline V CDR1 and CDR2: LGHNT, FRNRAP. This CDR3 region has 16 residues. The CDR3 region has the DNA TGTGCCAGCTCTCCGGGACAGCTCAATAGCAATCAGCCCCAGCATTTT. It specifies CASSPGQLNSNQPQHF.

The V and J genes are TRBV29-1 and TRBJ2-3; 7 bases are a match to TRBD1. V shed 8 bases and J 5 bases; nucleotides not matched to a gene: 10. The CDR3 contains 13 residues. Germline CDR1 and CDR2: SQVTM and ANQGSEA. In nucleotides, the CDR3 is TGCAGCTTTGGGACAGTAGCGAGAGATACGCAGTATTTT. Translating gives CSFGTVARDTQYF.

This clone has only one observation. This same CDR3 is encoded by further DNA sequences in the sample. The chain recombines TRBV30 with TRBJ2-7; no clear D gene. CDR1 and CDR2 (germline): GTSNPN, SVGIG (reference sequence). The CDR3 consists of 11 residues. Between the trimmed V and J ends, which lost 0 bases and 5 bases, there was a span of 5 bases. CDR3: CAWSVGHEQYF. The CDR3 bases are TGTGCCTGGAGTGTTGGCCACGAGCAGTACTTC.

J is TRBJ2-7 and V is TRBV12-3 or TRBV12-4; D is unresolved. The CDR3 is 11 amino acids. Trimming pared 6 bases from V and 3 bases from J, leaving 6 bases between. The CDR3 reads CASSQYYEQYF. The CDR3 DNA is TGTGCCAGCAGCCAGTACTACGAGCAGTACTTC.